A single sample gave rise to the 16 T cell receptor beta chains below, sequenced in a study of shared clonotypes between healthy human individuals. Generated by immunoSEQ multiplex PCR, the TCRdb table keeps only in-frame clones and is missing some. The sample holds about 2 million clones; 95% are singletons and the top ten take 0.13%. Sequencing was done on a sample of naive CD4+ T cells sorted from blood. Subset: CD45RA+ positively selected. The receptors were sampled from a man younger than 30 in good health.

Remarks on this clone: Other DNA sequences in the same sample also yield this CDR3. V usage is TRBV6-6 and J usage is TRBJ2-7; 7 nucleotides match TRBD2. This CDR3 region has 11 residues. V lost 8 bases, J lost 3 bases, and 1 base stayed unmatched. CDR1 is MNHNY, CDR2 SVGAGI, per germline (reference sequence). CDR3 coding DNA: TGTGCCAGCGGCGGGAGCTACGAGCAGTACTTC. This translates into CASGGSYEQYF.

CDR3 protein: CSVGETDTQYF. Written as DNA, the CDR3 is TGCAGCGTTGGTGAGACAGATACGCAGTATTTT. This chain connects TRBV29-1 to TRBJ2-3; D is unresolved. V dropped 4 bases and J dropped 3 bases, with 5 bases sitting between them. The CDR3 runs 11 residues. Germline loops: CDR1 SQVTM, CDR2 ANQGSEA.

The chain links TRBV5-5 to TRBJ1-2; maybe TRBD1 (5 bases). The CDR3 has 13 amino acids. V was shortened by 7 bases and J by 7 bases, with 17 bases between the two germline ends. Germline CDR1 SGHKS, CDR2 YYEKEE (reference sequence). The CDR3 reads CASAGGGYGGYTF. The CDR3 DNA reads TGTGCCAGCGCTGGGGGAGGGTACGGTGGCTACACCTTC.

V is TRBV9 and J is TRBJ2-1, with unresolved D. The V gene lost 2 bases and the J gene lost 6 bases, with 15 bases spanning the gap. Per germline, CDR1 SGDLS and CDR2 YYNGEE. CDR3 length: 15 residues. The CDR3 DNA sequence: TGTGCCAGCAGCGTGTTGACGGGCATAGGCAATGAGCAGTTCTTC. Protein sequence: CASSVLTGIGNEQFF.

The CDR3 is CASSPIAGEVAGELFF. CDR3 DNA: TGCGCCAGCAGCCCAATAGCGGGAGAAGTCGCCGGGGAGCTGTTTTTT. The gene calls are TRBV5-1 and TRBJ2-2; TRBD2 aligns across 9 bases. The CDR3 covers 16 residues. CDR1 is SGHRS, CDR2 YFSETQ, per germline. V shed 4 bases, J shed 6 bases, and the junction held 10 bases outside the gene matches.

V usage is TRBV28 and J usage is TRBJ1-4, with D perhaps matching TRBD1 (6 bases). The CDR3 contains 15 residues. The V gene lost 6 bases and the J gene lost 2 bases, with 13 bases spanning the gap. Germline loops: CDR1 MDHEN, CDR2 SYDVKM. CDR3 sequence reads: CASREQGVTNEKLFF. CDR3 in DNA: TGTGCCAGCAGAGAACAGGGAGTTACTAATGAAAAACTGTTTTTT.

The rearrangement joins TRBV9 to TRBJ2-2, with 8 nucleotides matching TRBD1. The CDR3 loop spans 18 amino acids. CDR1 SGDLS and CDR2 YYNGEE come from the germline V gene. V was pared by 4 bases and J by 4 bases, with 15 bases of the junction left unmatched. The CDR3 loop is CASSISFPGQEFTGELFF. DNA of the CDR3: TGTGCCAGCAGCATTTCCTTTCCGGGACAGGAGTTCACCGGGGAGCTGTTTTTT.

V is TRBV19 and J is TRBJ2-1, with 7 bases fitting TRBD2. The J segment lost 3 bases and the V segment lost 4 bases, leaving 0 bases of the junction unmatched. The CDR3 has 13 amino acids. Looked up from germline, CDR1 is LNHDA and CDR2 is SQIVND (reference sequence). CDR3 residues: CASSKRGYNEQFF. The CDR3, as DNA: TGTGCCAGTAGTAAGCGGGGCTACAATGAGCAGTTCTTC.

The CDR3 region has the DNA TGTGCCAGCAGCTTAGGGAGTTTAGAGGGGGCTTATAATTCACCCCTCCACTTT. Protein: CASSLGSLEGAYNSPLHF. The chain employs TRBV11-2 and TRBJ1-6; TRBD1 matches 7 bases. Looked up from germline, CDR1 is SGHAT and CDR2 is FQNNGV. This CDR3 has 18 residues. J lost 4 bases, V lost 1 base, and 10 bases had no gene match.

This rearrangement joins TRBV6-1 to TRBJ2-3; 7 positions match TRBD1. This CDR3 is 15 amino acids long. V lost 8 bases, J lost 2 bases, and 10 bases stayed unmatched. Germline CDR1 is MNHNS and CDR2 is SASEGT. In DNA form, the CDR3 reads TGTGCCAGCCGGGTGGGACAGATACTCACAGATACGCAGTATTTT. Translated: CASRVGQILTDTQYF.

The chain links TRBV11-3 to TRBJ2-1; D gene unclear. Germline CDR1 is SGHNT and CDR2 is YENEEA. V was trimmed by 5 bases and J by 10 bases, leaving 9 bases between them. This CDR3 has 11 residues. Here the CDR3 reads CASSALGEQFF. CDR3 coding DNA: TGTGCCAGCAGCGCCTTGGGGGAGCAGTTCTTC.

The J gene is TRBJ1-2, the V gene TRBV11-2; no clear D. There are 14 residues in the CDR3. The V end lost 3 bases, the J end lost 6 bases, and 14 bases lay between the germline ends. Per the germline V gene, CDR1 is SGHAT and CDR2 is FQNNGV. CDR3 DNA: TGTGCCAGCAGCTTTATGGAGAGGCGAAATGGCTACACCTTC. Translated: CASSFMERRNGYTF. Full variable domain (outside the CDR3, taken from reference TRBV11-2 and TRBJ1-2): EAGVAQSPRYKIIEKRQSVAFWCNPISGHATLYWYQQILGQGPKLLIQFQNNGVVDDSQLPKDRFSAERLKGVDSTLKIQPAKLEDSAVYLCASSFMERRNGYTFGSGTRLTVV.

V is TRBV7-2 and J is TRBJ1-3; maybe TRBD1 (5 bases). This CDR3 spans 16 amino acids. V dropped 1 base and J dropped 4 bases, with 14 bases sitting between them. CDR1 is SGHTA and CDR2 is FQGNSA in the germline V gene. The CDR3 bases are TGTGCCAGCAGCTTAGTAGCCGGGACGGTAGGAAACACCATATATTTT. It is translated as CASSLVAGTVGNTIYF. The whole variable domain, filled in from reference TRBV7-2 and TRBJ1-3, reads GAGVSQSPSNKVTEKGKDVELRCDPISGHTALYWYRQSLGQGLEFLIYFQGNSAPDKSGLPSDRFSAERTGGSVSTLTIQRTQQEDSAVYLCASSLVAGTVGNTIYFGEGSWLTVV.

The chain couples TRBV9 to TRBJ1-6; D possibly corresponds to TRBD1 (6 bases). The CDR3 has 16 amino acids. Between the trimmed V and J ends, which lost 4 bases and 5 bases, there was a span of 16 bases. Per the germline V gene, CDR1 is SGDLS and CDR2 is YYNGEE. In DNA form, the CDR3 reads TGTGCCAGCAGCTCCCGGAGGGGGGGCGATAATTCACCCCTCCACTTT. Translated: CASSSRRGGDNSPLHF.

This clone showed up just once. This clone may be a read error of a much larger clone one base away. Here the CDR3 DNA reads TGTGCCAGCAGCCCGGACAGGACCCAGTACTTC. It is translated as CASSPDRTQYF. This chain uses TRBV7-9 with TRBJ2-5; D is possibly TRBD1 (6 bases). Germline CDR1 SEHNR, CDR2 FQNEAQ (reference sequence). The V gene lost 5 bases and the J gene lost 7 bases, with 8 bases spanning the gap. The CDR3 sequence is 11 residues long.

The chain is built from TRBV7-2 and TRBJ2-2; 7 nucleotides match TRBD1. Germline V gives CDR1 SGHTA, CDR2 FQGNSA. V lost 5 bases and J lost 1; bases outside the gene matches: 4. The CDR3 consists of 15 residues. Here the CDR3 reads CASSARTGNTGELFF. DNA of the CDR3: TGTGCCAGCAGCGCCCGGACAGGGAACACCGGGGAGCTGTTTTTT. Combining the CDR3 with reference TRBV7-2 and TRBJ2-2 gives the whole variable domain GAGVSQSPSNKVTEKGKDVELRCDPISGHTALYWYRQSLGQGLEFLIYFQGNSAPDKSGLPSDRFSAERTGGSVSTLTIQRTQQEDSAVYLCASSARTGNTGELFFGEGSRLTVL.